This T cell receptor (beta chain) derives from a study of molecular identifiers for immune sequencing clone quantification. TCRdb passed the PCR reads through MiXCR, listing each CDR3 protein once. The table records approximately 550,000 distinct CDR3 sequences, around 23% of them present only once. J lost 7 bases, V lost 4 bases, and 14 bases had no gene match. The germline V gene encodes CDR1 SGHNT and CDR2 YYREEE (reference sequence). The CDR3 loop spans 16 amino acids. For this clonotype: Its antigen remains unknown.

Whole-study results and caveats: Clones above 20 RNA copies contained over 97% of effector molecules but under 1% of naive ones. Identical TCR molecules can share a barcode, and this sharing could underestimate highly expanded clone sizes.

CD8+CD4-CCR7+CD45RA+ sorting gave the naive CD8 T cells. The TCR sequence derives from a human donor in good health. Some libraries in this study had Jurkat cell RNA spiked in. The sample comprised naive CD8+ T cells from blood, with Jurkat cell RNA spiked in. Sample subset: FACS-sorted CD8+CD4-CCR7+CD45RA+ naive T cells. The genes are TRBV5-4 and TRBJ1-1; 9 bases line up with TRBD1. CDR3 nucleotides: TGTGCCAGCAGCCACCCTAGGACAGGGGCTCCAATTGAAGCTTTCTTT. It specifies CASSHPRTGAPIEAFF.